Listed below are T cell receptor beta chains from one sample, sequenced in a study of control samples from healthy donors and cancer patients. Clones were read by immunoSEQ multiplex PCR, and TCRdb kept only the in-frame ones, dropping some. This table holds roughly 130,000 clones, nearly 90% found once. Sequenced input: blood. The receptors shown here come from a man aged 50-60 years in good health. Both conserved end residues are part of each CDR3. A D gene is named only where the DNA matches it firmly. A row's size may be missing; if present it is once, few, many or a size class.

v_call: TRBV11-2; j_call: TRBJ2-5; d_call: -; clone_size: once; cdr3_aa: CASSRGPGETQYF; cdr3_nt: TGTGCCAGCAGCCGTGGACCAGGGGAGACCCAGTACTTC
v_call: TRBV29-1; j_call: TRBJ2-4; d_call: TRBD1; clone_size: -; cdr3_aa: CSVDFGDRRHF; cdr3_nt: TGCAGCGTTGATTTTGGGGACAGGCGGCACTTC
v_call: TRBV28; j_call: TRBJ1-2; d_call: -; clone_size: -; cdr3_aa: CASSLEGPYGYTF; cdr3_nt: TGTGCCAGCAGTTTAGAGGGGCCCTATGGCTACACCTTC
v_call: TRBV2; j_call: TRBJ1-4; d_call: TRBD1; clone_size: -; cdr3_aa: CATRRVGTGSGSANEKLFF; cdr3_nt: TGTGCCACCCGCCGGGTGGGGACAGGGAGCGGATCAGCTAATGAAAAACTGTTTTTT
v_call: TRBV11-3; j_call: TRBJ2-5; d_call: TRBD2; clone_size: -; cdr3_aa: CASSLARGRETQYF; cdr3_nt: TGTGCCAGCAGCTTAGCGCGGGGGAGGGAGACCCAGTACTTC
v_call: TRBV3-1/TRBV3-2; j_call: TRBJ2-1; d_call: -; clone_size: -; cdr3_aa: CASSQGSYEQFF; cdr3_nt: TGTGCCAGCAGCCAAGGCAGCTATGAGCAGTTCTTC
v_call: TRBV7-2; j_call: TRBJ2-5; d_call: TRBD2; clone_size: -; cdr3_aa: CASSQAGGFETQYF; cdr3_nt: TGTGCCAGCAGCCAAGCGGGGGGGTTTGAGACCCAGTACTTC
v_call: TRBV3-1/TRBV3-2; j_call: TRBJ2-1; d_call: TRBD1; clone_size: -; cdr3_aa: CASSQGQGGYNEQFF; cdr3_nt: TGTGCCAGCAGCCAGGGACAGGGAGGGTACAATGAGCAGTTCTTC
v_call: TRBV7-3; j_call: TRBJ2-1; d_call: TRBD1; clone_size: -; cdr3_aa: CASRDPGGYNEQFF; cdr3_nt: TGTGCCAGCAGGGACCCAGGGGGATACAATGAGCAGTTCTTC
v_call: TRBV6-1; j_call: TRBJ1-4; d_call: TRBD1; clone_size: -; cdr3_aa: CASSERWDSIMNTLFF; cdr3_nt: TGTGCCAGCAGTGAAAGGTGGGACAGCATAATGAATACACTGTTTTTT
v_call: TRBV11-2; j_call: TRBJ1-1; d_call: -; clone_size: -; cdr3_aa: CASSLKTEAFF; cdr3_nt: TGTGCCAGCAGCCTCAAGACTGAAGCTTTCTTT
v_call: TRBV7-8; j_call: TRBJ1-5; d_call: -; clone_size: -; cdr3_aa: CASSLDGRTNQPQHF; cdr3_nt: TGTGCCAGCAGCTTAGACGGCAGGACGAATCAGCCCCAGCATTTT
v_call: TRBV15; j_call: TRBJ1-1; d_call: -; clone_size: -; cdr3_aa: CATSPGPLNTEAFF; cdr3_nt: TGTGCCACCAGCCCGGGACCTCTGAACACTGAAGCTTTCTTT
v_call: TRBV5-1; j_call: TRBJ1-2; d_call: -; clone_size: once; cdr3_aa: CASSLGWYGYTF; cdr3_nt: TGCGCCAGCAGCTTGGGTTGGTATGGCTACACCTTC
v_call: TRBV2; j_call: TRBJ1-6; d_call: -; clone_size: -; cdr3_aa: CASHTQGKNSPLHF; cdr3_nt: TGTGCCAGCCACACCCAGGGGAAAAATTCACCCCTCCACTTT
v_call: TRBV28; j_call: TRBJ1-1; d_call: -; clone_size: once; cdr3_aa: CASSLPARERAFF; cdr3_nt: TGTGCCAGCAGTTTACCGGCCAGGGAACGTGCTTTCTTT
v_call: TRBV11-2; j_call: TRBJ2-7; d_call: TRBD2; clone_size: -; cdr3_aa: CASSLARGGAYEQYF; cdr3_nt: TGTGCCAGCAGCTTAGCACGGGGGGGAGCCTACGAGCAGTACTTC
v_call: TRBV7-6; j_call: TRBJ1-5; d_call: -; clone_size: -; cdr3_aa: CASSLEAGANNQPQHF; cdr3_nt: TGTGCCAGCAGCTTAGAAGCAGGGGCGAACAATCAGCCCCAGCATTTT
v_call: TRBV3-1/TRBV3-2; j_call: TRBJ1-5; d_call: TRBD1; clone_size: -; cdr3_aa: CASNQRYGTAGNQPQHF; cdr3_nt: TGTGCCAGCAACCAACGTTATGGGACAGCGGGCAATCAGCCCCAGCATTTT
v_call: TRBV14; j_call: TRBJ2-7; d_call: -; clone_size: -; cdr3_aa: CASSQVPGGGHYEQYF; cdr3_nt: TGTGCCAGCAGCCAAGTTCCAGGTGGGGGGCACTACGAGCAGTACTTC
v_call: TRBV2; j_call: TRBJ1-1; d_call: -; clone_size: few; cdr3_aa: CASSPQSTGPEAFF; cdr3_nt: TGTGCCAGCAGTCCTCAATCTACGGGCCCTGAAGCTTTCTTT
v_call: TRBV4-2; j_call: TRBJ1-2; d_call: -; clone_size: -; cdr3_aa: CASSQDADSRGYGYTF; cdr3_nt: TGTGCCAGCAGCCAAGACGCTGACAGCCGGGGATATGGCTACACCTTC
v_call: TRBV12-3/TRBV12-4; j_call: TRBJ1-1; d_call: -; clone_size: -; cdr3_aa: CASSSRGTEAFF; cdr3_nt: TGTGCCAGCAGTTCCAGGGGCACTGAAGCTTTCTTT
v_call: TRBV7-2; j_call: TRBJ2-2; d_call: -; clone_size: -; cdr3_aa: CASSTRAMVGAFTGELFF; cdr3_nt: TGTGCCAGCAGCACCCGAGCAATGGTAGGGGCATTCACCGGGGAGCTGTTTTTT
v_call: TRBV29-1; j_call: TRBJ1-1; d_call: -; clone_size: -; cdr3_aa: CSVEWVTEAFF; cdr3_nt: TGCAGCGTTGAATGGGTAACTGAAGCTTTCTTT
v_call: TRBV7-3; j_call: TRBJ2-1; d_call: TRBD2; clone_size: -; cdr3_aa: CASSATYGTTYNEQFF; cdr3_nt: TGTGCCAGCAGCGCCACGTACGGGACTACATACAATGAGCAGTTCTTC
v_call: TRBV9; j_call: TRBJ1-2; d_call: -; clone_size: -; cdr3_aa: CASSEDGNYGYTF; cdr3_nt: TGTGCCAGCAGTGAGGACGGAAACTATGGCTACACCTTC
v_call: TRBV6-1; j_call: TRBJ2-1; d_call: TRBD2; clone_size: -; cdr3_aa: CASSARGRGAYNEQFF; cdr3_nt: TGTGCCAGCAGTGCGCGAGGGCGGGGGGCCTACAATGAGCAGTTCTTC
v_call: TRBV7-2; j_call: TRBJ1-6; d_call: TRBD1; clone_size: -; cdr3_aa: CASSYGLPGQGYNSPLHF; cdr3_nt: TGTGCCAGCAGCTACGGCCTACCGGGACAGGGGTATAATTCACCCCTCCACTTT
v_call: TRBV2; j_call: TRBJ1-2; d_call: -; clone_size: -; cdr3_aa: CASMRGQRTNYGYTF; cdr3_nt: TGTGCCAGCATGCGGGGACAACGGACTAACTATGGCTACACCTTC
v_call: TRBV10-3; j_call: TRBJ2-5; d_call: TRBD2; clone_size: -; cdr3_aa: CASLSGTIFGETQYF; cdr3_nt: TGTGCCAGCCTTAGCGGGACAATTTTCGGGGAGACCCAGTACTTC
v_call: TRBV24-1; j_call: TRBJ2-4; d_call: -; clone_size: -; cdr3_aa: CATSGAGSQNIQYF; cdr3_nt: TGTGCCACCAGTGGGGCGGGATCCCAAAACATTCAGTACTTC
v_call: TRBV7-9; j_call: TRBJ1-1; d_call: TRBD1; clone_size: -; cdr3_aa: CASSPWTGTPEAFF; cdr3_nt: TGTGCCAGCAGCCCTTGGACAGGGACCCCTGAAGCTTTCTTT
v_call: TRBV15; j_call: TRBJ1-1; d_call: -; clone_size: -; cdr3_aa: CATSSQLEGYTEAFF; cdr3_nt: TGTGCCACCAGCAGTCAACTGGAGGGCTACACTGAAGCTTTCTTT
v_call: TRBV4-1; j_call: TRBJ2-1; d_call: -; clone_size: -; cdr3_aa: CASSLPTSEQFF; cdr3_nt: TGCGCCAGCAGCCTCCCTACTTCGGAGCAGTTCTTC
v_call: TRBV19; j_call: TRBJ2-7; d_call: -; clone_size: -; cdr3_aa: CASSITGTFVEQYF; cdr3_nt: TGTGCCAGTAGTATAACAGGGACGTTCGTCGAGCAGTACTTC
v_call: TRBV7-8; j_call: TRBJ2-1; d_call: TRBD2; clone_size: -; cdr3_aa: CASSLVAGVYNEQFF; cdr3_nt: TGTGCCAGCAGCTTAGTAGCGGGGGTCTACAATGAGCAGTTCTTC
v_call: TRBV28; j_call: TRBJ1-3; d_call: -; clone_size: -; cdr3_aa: CASSPHAPGNTIYF; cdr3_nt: TGTGCCAGCAGCCCCCATGCTCCTGGAAACACCATATATTTT
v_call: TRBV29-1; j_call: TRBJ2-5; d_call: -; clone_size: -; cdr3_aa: CSATRGGQETQYF; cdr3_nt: TGCAGCGCCACAAGGGGGGGACAAGAGACCCAGTACTTC
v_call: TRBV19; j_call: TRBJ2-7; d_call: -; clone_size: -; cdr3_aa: CASSIAGGRLVEQYF; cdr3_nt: TGTGCCAGTAGTATAGCCGGGGGACGACTTGTGGAGCAGTACTTC
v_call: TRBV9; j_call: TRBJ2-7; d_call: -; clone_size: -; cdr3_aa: CASSVEGRGLEQYF; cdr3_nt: TGTGCCAGCAGCGTAGAAGGGCGCGGCCTCGAGCAGTACTTC
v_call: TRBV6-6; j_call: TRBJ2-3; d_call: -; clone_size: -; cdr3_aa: CASSGSPDTQYF; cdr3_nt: TGTGCCAGCAGCGGCAGCCCTGATACGCAGTATTTT
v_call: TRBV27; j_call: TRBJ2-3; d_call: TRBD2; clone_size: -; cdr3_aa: CVSRRGTSGGDTQYF; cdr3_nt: TGTGTCAGCAGGCGAGGGACTAGCGGGGGGGATACGCAGTATTTT
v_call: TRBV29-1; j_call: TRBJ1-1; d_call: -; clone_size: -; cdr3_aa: CSGTSSFQNAEAFF; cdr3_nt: TGCAGCGGGACCTCCAGTTTCCAGAACGCTGAAGCTTTCTTT
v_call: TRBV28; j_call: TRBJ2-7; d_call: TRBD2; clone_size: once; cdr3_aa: CASSPGRAGVRQYF; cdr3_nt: TGTGCCAGCAGTCCCGGGAGGGCCGGGGTACGGCAGTACTTC
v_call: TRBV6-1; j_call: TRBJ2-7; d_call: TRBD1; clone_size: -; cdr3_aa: CASSETGVWYEQYF; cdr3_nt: TGTGCCAGCAGTGAGACAGGGGTTTGGTACGAGCAGTACTTC
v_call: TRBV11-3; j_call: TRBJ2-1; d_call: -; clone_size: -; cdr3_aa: CASSLVGAVHSNEQFF; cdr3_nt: TGTGCCAGCAGCTTAGTAGGGGCCGTCCACAGCAATGAGCAGTTCTTC
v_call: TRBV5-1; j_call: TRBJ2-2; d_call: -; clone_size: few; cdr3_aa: CASSLVGGTNTGELFF; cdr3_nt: TGCGCCAGCAGCTTGGTCGGGGGCACTAACACCGGGGAGCTGTTTTTT
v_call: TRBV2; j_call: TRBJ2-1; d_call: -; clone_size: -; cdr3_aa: CASSPTGTSSYNEQFF; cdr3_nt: TGTGCCAGCAGCCCGACAGGGACTAGCTCCTACAATGAGCAGTTCTTC
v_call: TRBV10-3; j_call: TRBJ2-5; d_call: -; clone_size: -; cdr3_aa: CAISAGEETQYF; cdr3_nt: TGTGCCATCAGTGCGGGGGAGGAGACCCAGTACTTC
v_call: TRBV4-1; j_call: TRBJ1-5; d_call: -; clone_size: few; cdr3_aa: CASSQDPLTVFYQPQHF; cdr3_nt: TGCGCCAGCAGCCAAGATCCGTTGACAGTTTTCTACCAGCCCCAGCATTTT
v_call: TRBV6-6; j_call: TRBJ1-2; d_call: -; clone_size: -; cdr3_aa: CASSLDSSYYGYTF; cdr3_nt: TGTGCCAGCAGTTTGGACAGTTCCTACTATGGCTACACCTTC
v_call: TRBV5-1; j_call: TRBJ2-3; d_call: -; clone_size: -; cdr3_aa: CASSLVLGRGKDTQYF; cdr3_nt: TGCGCCAGCAGCTTGGTCTTGGGGCGGGGCAAGGATACGCAGTATTTT
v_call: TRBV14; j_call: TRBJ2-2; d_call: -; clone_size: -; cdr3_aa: CASSQDARRGGTGELFF; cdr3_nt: TGTGCCAGCAGCCAAGATGCCCGACGGGGCGGGACCGGGGAGCTGTTTTTT
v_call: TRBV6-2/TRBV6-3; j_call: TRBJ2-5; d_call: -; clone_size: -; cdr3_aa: CASSYWETQYF; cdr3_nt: TGTGCCAGCAGTTATTGGGAGACCCAGTACTTC